This record concerns one TCR beta chain sequence. The entry originates in a study of blood T cell repertoires in COVID-19. Study-level background: PBMCs, B-cell-depleted T cells, or T cells were the source of the cDNA or gDNA that made up the material.

Germline V gives CDR1 SSHAT, CDR2 FNYEAQ (reference sequence). The V gene end was trimmed by 3 bases and the J gene end by 5 bases; junction bases not matched to a gene: 6. There are 15 residues in the CDR3. Libraries were prepared by immunoSEQ multiplex PCR; TCRdb keeps only in-frame clonotypes and omits some of them. Of about 73,000 clones in the sample, roughly 84% were seen once. The chain recombines TRBV7-7 with TRBJ2-5, with 10 bases lining up with TRBD1. The source is a woman aged 60 to 75 with acute or convalescent COVID-19. The sample consisted of peripheral blood. The CDR3 sequence: CASSLGQGMGETQYF. In nucleotides, the CDR3 is TGTGCCAGCAGCTTGGGACAGGGGATGGGGGAGACCCAGTACTTC.